The subject of this entry is one TCR beta chain. As yet, its antigen is unknown. Sequenced material consisted of expressed TCRB transcripts (all of the isolated RNA was reverse transcribed). Using immunoSEQ multiplex PCR, the repertoire was profiled, and TCRdb retains in-frame clones only, with some absent. The data hold roughly 380,000 clones, with around 20% observed a single time. This record belongs to a study of beta chain features in type 1 diabetes. At the level of the study: Across the samples, approximately 98,000,000 sorted cells were examined in total. Study-level findings and limits: VDJ junctions sequenced from type 1 diabetes patients showed fewer insertions and more deletions. Patients' naive, central memory and Treg TCRB repertoires seemed closer to one another than those of healthy donors.

Germline lookup yields CDR1 MGHDK and CDR2 SYGVNS. V lost 6 bases, J lost 9 bases, and 16 bases stayed unmatched. CDR3 length: 16 residues. Every participating donor gave one draw, a heparinised blood sample averaging approximately 110 mL. This TCR was sampled from a woman between 18 and 29 years old in good health. The specimen sequenced was naive CD4+ T cells from blood. The chain has TRBV25-1 and TRBJ2-3, with TRBD2 matching 9 bases. The CDR3 nucleotides are TGTGCCAGCAGCCCGCCCGGGGTGGCTAGCGGGGACACGCAGTATTTT. This translates into CASSPPGVASGDTQYF.